This TCR beta chain appears in the sequencing data of a study of T cell responses to AZD1222 COVID-19 vaccine (dated by TCRdb to about 2021). For the study in its entirety: TCR sequencing covered fewer than 250 trial participants: 200 to 210 given two doses of AZD1222 and approximately 25 given two doses of MenACWY control vaccine. Trial participants were enrolled by age into 18-55, 56-69 and 70-plus year subgroups, with 148, 28 and 57 TCR-sequenced participants respectively. Points the paper makes about the study in general: After two AZD1222 doses, both the breadth and the depth of spike-specific TCRs were significantly higher than at day 0 and than in MenACWY recipients. Conclusions about previously exposed vaccinees are limited because only six or seven AZD1222 recipients were SARS-CoV-2 seropositive at baseline. Vaccine-associated CD4 TCRs spanned the whole spike protein, with dominant responses in regions 160-218 and 743-854. Epitopes outside the regions mutated in the B.1.351 and B.1.1.7 variants were reportedly recognized by nearly half of the unique spike-specific TCRs. Participants were mostly white British and included more females than males, and it was suggested by the authors that clonal diversity may have been underestimated. Because no samples from the day 14 peak response were available, repertoires could be characterized only after the peak T cell response. The 56-69-year group was small, and its depth increase did not reach significance, likely because of low power.

From cysteine to phenylalanine, the CDR3 is 17 amino acids long. Only the CDR3 region is kept as DNA, spanning 51 bases read in frame from base 1. V has 0 bases trimmed and J has 7 bases trimmed; junction bases matching no gene number 10. The germline V gene provides CDR1 SGDLS and CDR2 YYNGEE. Worth noting for this clone: Its target antigen remains unknown. There are no base qualities to consult, and no much larger clone falls within one base.

The CDR3 regions of human TCRbeta chains were analyzed by immunosequencing. In the source study's methods: TCRs in the repertoires were matched against a reference library of SARS-CoV-2-specific TCRs that had been generated with the MIRA antigen-specificity platform. Breadth meant the fraction of unique TCRs that were SARS-CoV-2-associated, whereas depth meant the fraction of total T cells that were SARS-CoV-2-associated. Using the MIRA data, every spike-specific TCR was mapped to the spike region that the TCR reacted to and assigned to either a CD4 or a CD8 class. Log10-transformed breadth and depth values were compared by one-way ANOVA with Sidak's multiple comparisons tests. The clones in this table, taken by TCRdb from immuneACCESS, are in-frame only. Not every clone is retained; where verified, under half of the shortfall comes from an unresolved V gene, and the cause of the rest is unknown. V, J and clone size derive from that table, while D and trimming were established from the DNA sequence. This sample holds about 180,000 clones; over 85% were observed only once. Together, the top ten hold approximately 0.98% of the sample.

The meaning of the sample's time point label: about 28 days (+/-7) after the second vaccine dose. The sample's treatment or condition label is to be understood as: meningococcal conjugate vaccine given as trial control. The vaccinee samples were drawn from two UK trials, COV001 and COV002, one of which was a single-blind randomized controlled phase 2/3 trial testing AZD1222 (ChAdOx1 nCoV-19) in healthy adults. For TCRbeta chain sequencing, PBMC samples from trial participants were taken at day 0 and at day 28 after the second dose. Recombination linked TRBV9 to TRBJ1-4, with 9 bases in between that match TRBD1. This clonotype originated in an adult who received the MenACWY meningococcal vaccine as a control. The sample in question was peripheral blood, obtained 28 days after the second dose of the MenACWY control vaccine. The CDR3 protein sequence reads: CASSVEGQGRYGEKLFF. The nucleotide sequence reads as follows: TGTGCCAGCAGCGTAGAGGGACAGGGTAGATACGGTGAAAAACTGTTTTTT.